These 27 T cell receptor beta chains came from one sample sequenced in a study of blood T cell repertoires in COVID-19 (TCRdb year 2020). The library came from the immunoSEQ multiplex PCR assay. This is the immuneACCESS table as TCRdb keeps it, with only in-frame sequences that have V and J called. A part of the clones is gone; compared with another copy, unresolved V genes explain less than half, and the rest is unexplained. The table for this sample lists some 390,000 clones; under 90% of them were counted only once. 1.7% of the sample rests with the top ten. The specimen sequenced was PBMCs or T cells enriched from blood (not recorded which). These receptors were taken from a woman aged 25 to 45 who had recovered from COVID-19.

This sequence joins TRBV7-3 and TRBJ2-1; 10 bases are a match to TRBD1. The CDR3 has 13 residues. With 7 bases clipped from V and 9 bases from J, the junction kept 6 bases outside the gene matches. The germline gives CDR1 SGHTA, CDR2 FQGTGA. The CDR3 DNA is TGTGCCAGCACGGGACAGGGGCGATCTGAGCAGTTCTTC. Its protein product is CASTGQGRSEQFF.

This clone was seen a handful of times. V usage is TRBV23-1 and J usage is TRBJ1-2, with 7 bases that match TRBD1. TRBV23-1 is labeled an ORF, and its function is uncertain. The CDR3 consists of 15 residues. V lost 0 bases, J lost 7 bases, and 8 bases stayed unmatched. The CDR3 nucleotides read TGCGCCAGCAGTCAATCGTCTGGGCGACAGGGTGGCTACACCTTC. Protein: CASSQSSGRQGGYTF.

As to this clone: The germline gene is not matched at one end of the junction; a read error may be the cause. The chain couples TRBV24-1 to TRBJ2-1; TRBD1 matches at 10 bases. CDR3 length: 16 amino acids. Looked up from germline, CDR1 is KGHDR and CDR2 is SFDVKD. The chain's CDR3 is CATSDRDRGGYDEQFF. CDR3 sequence (DNA): TGTGCCACCAGTGATCGGGACAGGGGAGGCTACGATGAGCAGTTCTTC.

To note about this clone: The same CDR3 arises from other DNA sequences in this sample as well. CDR3 DNA: TGTGCCTGGACGGGTGGCTCTGGAAACACCATATATTTT. This sequence encodes CAWTGGSGNTIYF. The chain links TRBV30 to TRBJ1-3; unclear D gene. Germline V gives CDR1 GTSNPN, CDR2 SVGIG (reference sequence). The CDR3 is 13 residues long. Trimming took 4 bases from V and 0 from J, leaving 7 bases between them.

The chain joins TRBV3-1 (or the pseudogene TRBV3-2) to TRBJ2-1; 8 bases match TRBD1. Germline values: CDR1 LGHDT, CDR2 YNNKEL (reference sequence). The CDR3 length is 17 residues. Trimming at V came to 3 bases and at J to 4 bases, leaving 11 bases not matched to a gene. CDR3 region: CASSHRTGTGGYNEQFF. The CDR3, as DNA: TGTGCCAGCAGCCATCGTACCGGGACAGGAGGATACAATGAGCAGTTCTTC.

The chain uses TRBV5-6 and TRBJ2-2; D not resolved. The germline V and J ends were trimmed by 4 bases and 1 base, with 2 bases remaining between them. The CDR3 loop spans 12 amino acids. Germline V lookup: CDR1 SGHDT, CDR2 YYEEEE. The CDR3 nucleotides are TGTGCCAGCAGCCGGAACACCGGGGAGCTGTTTTTT. Amino acid sequence: CASSRNTGELFF.

J is TRBJ1-5 and V is TRBV18, with 7 bases lining up with TRBD1. The CDR3 loop spans 14 amino acids. The V gene end was trimmed by 4 bases and the J gene end by 7 bases; junction bases not matched to a gene: 7. CDR1 and CDR2 from the germline V gene are KGHSH and LQKENI. DNA for the CDR3: TGTGCCAGCTCACTAGACAGGGCTGCCCAGCCCCAGCATTTT. Protein: CASSLDRAAQPQHF.

This chain links TRBV27 with TRBJ1-5; the D is unclear. The length of the CDR3 is 15 residues. V was cut by 6 bases and J by 6 bases, with 18 bases left in between. Germline V gene data show CDR1 as MNHEY and CDR2 as SMNVEV (reference sequence). The CDR3 bases are TGTGCCAGCAGCCCGGAGCGGGTTGCCGGTCAGCCCCAGCATTTT. Translating gives CASSPERVAGQPQHF.

The chain combines TRBV4-2 with TRBJ1-1, with TRBD1 matching 8 bases. The CDR3 has 15 residues. CDR1 and CDR2 (germline): LGHNA, YNFKEQ. With V trimmed by 1 base and J by 3 bases, 4 bases remained unmatched. This CDR3 reads CASSQGPDRDTEAFF. The CDR3 nucleotides are TGTGCCAGCAGCCAAGGACCGGACAGGGACACTGAAGCTTTCTTT.

The chain has TRBV5-4 and TRBJ2-1, with a weak D call TRBD2 (5 bases). CDR1 and CDR2 from the germline V gene are SGHNT and YYREEE (reference sequence). Trimming removed 1 base from V and 11 bases from J, with 10 bases in between. The CDR3 extends over 12 amino acids. DNA of the CDR3: TGTGCCAGCAGCTTGTTTGAGACTAAGCAGTTCTTC. Translated, it gives CASSLFETKQFF.

V gene TRBV9 combines with J gene TRBJ1-2; 8 positions match TRBD1. V shed 3 bases and J 5 bases; nucleotides not matched to a gene: 12. Germline V gene data show CDR1 as SGDLS and CDR2 as YYNGEE. CDR3 length equals 16 residues. CDR3 DNA: TGTGCCAGCAGCGGATACAGGGGGGCCTTTGGGTATGGCTACACCTTC. Translating it yields CASSGYRGAFGYGYTF.

This chain connects TRBV7-3 to TRBJ2-1; D is possibly TRBD2 (6 bases). The length of the CDR3 is 16 residues. CDR1 and CDR2 from the germline V gene are SGHTA and FQGTGA. Deletions cut 5 bases from V and 6 bases from J, with 20 bases between. The CDR3, as DNA: TGTGCCAGCAGCCAACTTAGCGGCCAAGCAGGCAATGAGCAGTTCTTC. Its protein product is CASSQLSGQAGNEQFF. The full variable domain, its missing parts supplied by reference TRBV7-3 and TRBJ2-1, is GAGVSQTPSNKVTEKGKYVELRCDPISGHTALYWYRQSLGQGPEFLIYFQGTGAADDSGLPNDRFFAVRPEGSVSTLKIQRTERGDSAVYLCASSQLSGQAGNEQFFGPGTRLTVL.

This sequence joins TRBV19 and TRBJ1-1, with D uncertain. The germline CDR1 and CDR2 sequences are LNHDA and SQIVND (reference sequence). Trimming cost V 3 bases and J 2 bases, with 10 bases left between them. The CDR3 is 14 amino acids. The CDR3 protein is CASSIGLINTEAFF. In DNA form, the CDR3 reads TGTGCCAGTAGTATCGGACTGATTAACACTGAAGCTTTCTTT.

Only one count was recorded for this clone. In DNA, the CDR3 is TGTGCCAGTAGTTACGGGACTAGCGGGAGGTTCGGAAACAATGAGCAGTTCTTC. Its protein product is CASSYGTSGRFGNNEQFF. The chain has TRBV19 and TRBJ2-1, with TRBD2 matching 15 bases. The CDR3 runs 18 residues. Looked up from germline, CDR1 is LNHDA and CDR2 is SQIVND (reference sequence). V shed 5 bases and J 5 bases; nucleotides not matched to a gene: 10.

This chain connects TRBV7-3 to TRBJ2-2, with TRBD1 identical over 7 bases. The germline V gene encodes CDR1 SGHTA and CDR2 FQGTGA. Trimming cost V 2 bases and J 4 bases; bases outside gene matches: 4. CDR3 length equals 15 residues. CDR3 residues: CASSLAAGGTGELFF. CDR3 nucleotide sequence: TGTGCCAGCAGCTTAGCGGCAGGGGGCACCGGGGAGCTGTTTTTT.

This clone showed up just once. Other nucleotide sequences in the sample specify the same CDR3. This chain links TRBV12-3 or TRBV12-4 with TRBJ1-4; D not resolved. The CDR3 has 12 residues. Trimming removed 3 bases from V and 8 bases from J, with 7 bases in between. In DNA form, the CDR3 reads TGTGCCAGCAGTTTGCGAAGAGAAAAACTGTTTTTT. Its translation: CASSLRREKLFF.

V usage is TRBV9 and J usage is TRBJ2-3; TRBD2 agrees at 7 bases. The CDR3 is 16 residues long. Unmatched junction bases numbered 4, after V lost 0 bases and J lost 0 bases. Germline CDR1 and CDR2: SGDLS and YYNGEE. The CDR3 loop reads CASSVAGGRSTDTQYF. The CDR3 region has the DNA TGTGCCAGCAGCGTAGCCGGCGGGAGAAGCACAGATACGCAGTATTTT.

About this clone itself: Other DNA variants within this sample encode the same CDR3. The chain uses TRBV7-9 and TRBJ1-2; D is unresolved. Germline lookup yields CDR1 SEHNR and CDR2 FQNEAQ (reference sequence). V gave up 4 bases and J gave up 1 base, with 4 bases separating them. This CDR3 has 12 residues. The CDR3 DNA reads as TGTGCCAGCAGCTCCAGTAACTATGGCTACACCTTC. It is translated as CASSSSNYGYTF. Combining the CDR3 with reference TRBV7-9 and TRBJ1-2 gives the whole variable domain DTGVSQNPRHKITKRGQNVTFRCDPISEHNRLYWYRQTLGQGPEFLTYFQNEAQLEKSRLLSDRFSAERPKGSFSTLEIQRTEQGDSAMYLCASSSSNYGYTFGSGTRLTVV.

The rearrangement links TRBV9 to TRBJ2-1; 8 nucleotides match TRBD2. Germline CDR1 SGDLS, CDR2 YYNGEE. Trimming at V came to 0 bases and at J to 6 bases, leaving 5 bases not matched to a gene. This CDR3 contains 15 residues. CDR3 amino acids: CASSVGGGLANEQFF. The CDR3 DNA reads TGTGCCAGCAGCGTAGGGGGAGGACTAGCCAATGAGCAGTTCTTC.

The rearrangement links TRBV28 to TRBJ1-1, with TRBD1 matching over 7 bases. Germline trimming cut 3 bases from V and 5 bases from J; bases unmatched to any gene: 3. Germline V lookup: CDR1 MDHEN, CDR2 SYDVKM. This CDR3 spans 13 amino acids. The CDR3 sequence is CASSFSRGTEAFF. Here the CDR3 DNA reads TGTGCCAGCAGTTTCTCCAGGGGGACTGAAGCTTTCTTT.

Regarding this clone: The same CDR3 arises from other DNA sequences in this sample as well. This sequence joins TRBV12-3 or TRBV12-4 and TRBJ2-7, with 7 bases fitting TRBD2. With V trimmed by 3 bases and J by 3 bases, 2 bases remained unmatched. The CDR3 sequence is 13 residues long. CDR3 in DNA: TGTGCCAGCAGTTTCGGCGGGAGCTACGAGCAGTACTTC. Encoded protein: CASSFGGSYEQYF.

The chain has TRBV7-9 and TRBJ1-5, with D possibly being TRBD1 (5 bases). CDR3 size: 16 residues. Germline V gene sequence: CDR1 SEHNR, CDR2 FQNEAQ (reference sequence). V lost 8 bases and J lost 0, with 17 bases in between. This chain's CDR3 is CASQPLGVDSNQPQHF. CDR3 bases: TGTGCCAGCCAACCCTTAGGGGTAGATAGCAATCAGCCCCAGCATTTT.

This clone was counted between two and nine times. This rearrangement joins TRBV7-2 to TRBJ1-5; a weak D match, TRBD1 (5 bases). V dropped 4 bases and J dropped 5 bases, with 21 bases sitting between them. The CDR3 consists of 17 residues. Looked up from germline, CDR1 is SGHTA and CDR2 is FQGNSA. This chain's CDR3 is CASSSTRAGGIDQPQHF. CDR3 sequence (DNA): TGTGCCAGCAGCTCCACTCGGGCCGGGGGTATAGATCAGCCCCAGCATTTT.

Notes on this clone: At the DNA level, this CDR3 is encoded by other sequences in the same sample as well. The chain employs TRBV3-1 (or the pseudogene TRBV3-2) and TRBJ1-1, with D unclear. The germline gives CDR1 LGHDT, CDR2 YNNKEL (reference sequence). CDR3 length: 13 amino acids. The germline V and J ends were trimmed by 4 bases and 1 base, with 7 bases remaining between them. As DNA, the CDR3 is TGTGCCAGCAGCCCGACGGGGAACACTGAAGCTTTCTTT. Amino acid sequence: CASSPTGNTEAFF.

This clone has just one count. The V gene is TRBV7-6, the J gene TRBJ2-5; tentatively, D is TRBD1 (6 bases). Germline-derived CDR1 and CDR2 are SGHVS and FNYEAQ. V lost 0 bases, J lost 6 bases, and 11 bases lay in between. The CDR3 runs to 14 residues. CDR3 region: CASSLAHRGKTQYF. The CDR3 nucleotides read TGTGCCAGCAGCTTAGCCCATAGGGGGAAGACCCAGTACTTC.

This chain connects TRBV4-2 to TRBJ1-4, with 7 bases identical to TRBD1. With 4 bases clipped from V and 0 bases from J, the junction kept 8 bases outside the gene matches. Germline V gene lookup returns CDR1 LGHNA and CDR2 YNFKEQ. This CDR3 is 17 amino acids long. CDR3 amino acids: CASSRRTGIATNEKLFF. CDR3 nucleotides: TGTGCCAGCAGCCGTAGGACAGGCATTGCAACTAATGAAAAACTGTTTTTT.

This chain uses TRBV28 with TRBJ2-3; TRBD1 might be the D (5 bases). The CDR3 sequence is 13 residues long. Germline loops: CDR1 MDHEN, CDR2 SYDVKM. The V end was cut by 6 bases, the J end by 1 base, with 8 bases between. CDR3 sequence (DNA): TGTGCCAGCAGGCTAGGGGGCACAGATACGCAGTATTTT. Encoded protein: CASRLGGTDTQYF.